Following are 18 T cell receptor beta chains from one sample sequenced in a study of cytomegalovirus exposure and HLA in healthy donors. Data came from immunoSEQ multiplex PCR; TCRdb stores just in-frame clones and leaves some out. The profile shows 300,000 to 450,000 clones, roughly 89% of them singletons. Sequenced material: PBMCs. These receptors originate from a woman younger than 35 in good health and CMV-seronegative.

The genes are TRBV28 and TRBJ1-2; D may be TRBD1 (5 bases). Germline V gene data show CDR1 as MDHEN and CDR2 as SYDVKM. V dropped 3 bases and J dropped 5 bases, with 13 bases sitting between them. This CDR3 has 14 residues. The CDR3 DNA reads as TGTGCCAGCAGTTTCCGAGGGCGGGGGTATGGCTACACCTTC. Encoded protein: CASSFRGRGYGYTF.

The chain employs TRBV5-4 and TRBJ1-2; 7 bases agree with TRBD1. CDR3 length equals 14 residues. After removal of 5 bases from V and 3 bases from J, the junction contained 7 bases not matched to a gene. Germline V lookup: CDR1 SGHNT, CDR2 YYREEE (reference sequence). CDR3 sequence reads: CASSSTGNYYGYTF. The CDR3 nucleotides read TGTGCCAGCAGTTCGACAGGGAACTACTATGGCTACACCTTC.

The gene calls are TRBV28 and TRBJ2-5, with D tentatively TRBD1 (6 bases). The V and J ends lost 5 bases and 1 base respectively, with 11 bases between them. The V gene's germline CDR1 is MDHEN and CDR2 SYDVKM. The CDR3 is made up of 14 amino acids. The CDR3 protein is CASSTYRAQETQYF. As DNA, the CDR3 is TGTGCCAGCAGTACATACAGGGCCCAAGAGACCCAGTACTTC. Looking up the rest from reference TRBV28 and TRBJ2-5 gives the full variable domain: DVKVTQSSRYLVKRTGEKVFLECVQDMDHENMFWYRQDPGLGLRLIYFSYDVKMKEKGDIPEGYSVSREKKERFSLILESASTNQTSMYLCASSTYRAQETQYFGPGTRLLVL.

This chain joins TRBV19 and TRBJ1-2; D remains unclear. The germline V and J ends were trimmed by 5 bases and 10 bases, with 14 bases remaining between them. CDR1 is LNHDA and CDR2 is SQIVND in the germline V gene (reference sequence). This CDR3 contains 12 residues. The CDR3 DNA is TGTGCCAGTAGTCCGACATGGGTGGACTACACCTTC. This encodes CASSPTWVDYTF.

The chain is built from TRBV5-1 and TRBJ2-4, with a tentative D call TRBD2 (5 bases). Trimming stripped 6 bases from V and 8 bases from J, with 6 bases between. This CDR3 has 10 residues. Germline assignment: CDR1 SGHRS and CDR2 YFSETQ. CDR3 nucleotides: TGCGCCAGCACCGGGGACATTCAGTACTTC. The encoded protein is CASTGDIQYF.

The CDR3 loop reads CASSPLAGVYNEQFF. The CDR3 DNA follows: TGTGCCAGCAGTCCCCTGGCGGGAGTCTACAATGAGCAGTTCTTC. The chain combines TRBV27 with TRBJ2-1; 7 bases map to TRBD2. J gave up 3 bases and V 5 bases, and 7 bases lay outside the gene matches. The CDR3 has 15 residues. Germline values: CDR1 MNHEY, CDR2 SMNVEV (reference sequence).

The chain links TRBV9 to TRBJ2-3, with TRBD2 identical over 9 bases. This CDR3 comprises 16 residues. Germline V CDR1 and CDR2: SGDLS, YYNGEE. The trim removed 4 bases at V and 1 base at J, leaving 7 bases unmatched. CDR3 loop: CASSTSGGLGTDTQYF. In DNA, the CDR3 is TGTGCCAGCAGCACGAGCGGGGGGTTAGGCACAGATACGCAGTATTTT.

The chain carries TRBV19 and TRBJ1-5; 8 nucleotides line up with TRBD1. The J segment lost 2 bases and the V segment lost 8 bases, leaving 8 bases of the junction unmatched. The CDR3 is 15 amino acids. From germline, CDR1 is LNHDA and CDR2 SQIVND (reference sequence). The CDR3 coding sequence is TGTGCCAGTGGGTTGGTGACAGGGGGCAATCAGCCCCAGCATTTT. This translates into CASGLVTGGNQPQHF.

The genes are TRBV5-5 and TRBJ2-2; 9 positions agree with TRBD1. This CDR3 is 14 amino acids long. V lost 7 bases, J lost 7 bases, and 8 bases stayed unmatched. CDR1 is SGHKS and CDR2 is YYEKEE in the germline V gene (reference sequence). The CDR3 reads CASRGQGVVGELFF. Written as DNA, the CDR3 is TGTGCCAGCCGGGGACAGGGCGTCGTCGGGGAGCTGTTTTTT. The full variable domain, with the rest looked up from reference TRBV5-5 and TRBJ2-2, is DAGVTQSPTHLIKTRGQQVTLRCSPISGHKSVSWYQQVLGQGPQFIFQYYEKEERGRGNFPDRFSARQFPNYSSELNVNALLLGDSALYLCASRGQGVVGELFFGEGSRLTVL.

This sequence joins TRBV6-6 and TRBJ2-1, with 13 bases lining up with TRBD2. Germline assignment: CDR1 MNHNY and CDR2 SVGAGI (reference sequence). The CDR3 has 16 amino acids. V gave up 6 bases and J gave up 8 bases; unmatched junction bases: 10. In DNA form, the CDR3 reads TGTGCCAGCAGAGATCGGACTAGCGGGGGTTACCATGAGCAGTTCTTC. It codes for CASRDRTSGGYHEQFF.

The chain combines TRBV2 with TRBJ2-1; TRBD2 matches 13 bases. CDR1 is SNHLY and CDR2 is FYNNEI in the germline V gene. The length of the CDR3 is 15 residues. V lost 8 bases to trimming and J lost 8 bases; unmatched junction nucleotides: 9. This CDR3 is CASQELAGGLYEQFF. The DNA for the CDR3 is TGTGCCAGCCAGGAACTAGCGGGGGGGTTATATGAGCAGTTCTTC.

The sample holds one count of this clone. This chain uses TRBV2 with TRBJ2-3; 8 bases are a match to TRBD2. The CDR3 has 14 amino acids. V trimming: 7 bases; J trimming: 4 bases; junction bases outside the gene matches: 7. From germline, CDR1 is SNHLY and CDR2 FYNNEI. The CDR3 bases are TGTGCCAGCATACCGGGACTAGGCCCAGATACGCAGTATTTT. Translating gives CASIPGLGPDTQYF.

V and J are TRBV27 and TRBJ2-3; 9 bases match TRBD2. Per the germline V gene, CDR1 is MNHEY and CDR2 is SMNVEV (reference sequence). This CDR3 comprises 19 residues. The junction had 20 bases not matched to a gene; V was cut back by 6 bases and J by 4 bases. CDR3 sequence (DNA): TGTGCCAGCAGCCGAGGACTGGGGGGTTCTAGCGGGACCCCAGATACGCAGTATTTT. Translated: CASSRGLGGSSGTPDTQYF.

The rearrangement joins TRBV6-5 to TRBJ2-5, with D perhaps matching TRBD2 (6 bases). Trimming removed 0 bases at V and 5 bases at J, with 13 bases between. The CDR3 is 15 residues long. CDR1 is MNHEY, CDR2 SVGAGI, per germline. DNA of the CDR3: TGTGCCAGCAGTTACTCCCTGCCCCGGGGGGAGACCCAGTACTTC. This gives the protein CASSYSLPRGETQYF.

The rearrangement links TRBV27 to TRBJ2-2; 8 bases fit TRBD1. J was trimmed by 7 bases and V by 5 bases; bases with no gene match: 3. CDR1 is MNHEY and CDR2 is SMNVEV in the germline V gene (reference sequence). The CDR3 spans 13 residues. The CDR3 loop is CASSRQGIGELFF. The CDR3 DNA is TGTGCCAGCAGTAGACAGGGGATCGGGGAGCTGTTTTTT.

The chain carries TRBV5-1 and TRBJ1-2, with TRBD1 matching 8 bases. This CDR3 spans 15 amino acids. Germline CDR1 SGHRS, CDR2 YFSETQ. The V gene end was trimmed by 2 bases and the J gene end by 3 bases; junction bases not matched to a gene: 6. In DNA, the CDR3 is TGCGCCAGCAGCTTAGCAGGGGGCGCCGACTATGGCTACACCTTC. This sequence encodes CASSLAGGADYGYTF.

The genes are TRBV30 and TRBJ2-1; TRBD1 agrees at 8 bases. This CDR3 is built from 13 residues. V lost 5 bases, J lost 0 bases, and 0 bases stayed unmatched. CDR1 is GTSNPN, CDR2 SVGIG, per germline (reference sequence). The CDR3 DNA sequence: TGTGCCTGGGGACAGGGCTCCTACAATGAGCAGTTCTTC. Its protein is CAWGQGSYNEQFF.

This clone was seen once. The DNA of the CDR3 is TGTGCCAGCAGCTCTCAGACTAGCGGGGACTACGAGCAGTACTTC. Its protein is CASSSQTSGDYEQYF. The chain uses TRBV27 and TRBJ2-7; 11 bases fit TRBD2. The CDR3 is 15 amino acids. CDR1 and CDR2 from the germline V gene are MNHEY and SMNVEV (reference sequence). Trimming took 6 bases from V and 3 from J; bases not matched to a gene: 7.